This passage covers 24 T cell receptor beta chains from one sample sequenced in a study of identical twins. TCRdb called the 5' RACE reads again in MiXCR, with one record for every CDR3 protein. In the table there are approximately 890,000 distinct CDR3 sequences, about 12% of which are singletons. This same sample was also taken into another study, of yellow fever vaccine responses in identical twins.

The sequenced sample consisted of PBMCs. Receptors were obtained from a woman under 30 in good health.

This clonotype has a count of ten or more. The chain couples TRBV5-6 to TRBJ2-2; D call uncertain. V gave up 4 bases and J gave up 6 bases, with 10 bases separating them. Germline CDR1 reads SGHDT; CDR2 reads YYEEEE. This CDR3 is 13 amino acids long. The CDR3 nucleotides read TGTGCCAGCAGCCGGTTAGGGCCCGGGGAGCTGTTTTTT. Its protein product is CASSRLGPGELFF.

The chain uses TRBV7-9 and TRBJ2-3, with TRBD2 matching 11 bases. This CDR3 spans 16 amino acids. V dropped 5 bases and J dropped 6; count of bases not matched to a gene: 10. Germline values: CDR1 SEHNR, CDR2 FQNEAQ (reference sequence). CDR3 DNA sequence: TGTGCCAGCAGCCCCCCTAGCGGGAGGTCTTGGGATACGCAGTATTTT. Its translation is CASSPPSGRSWDTQYF.

A few counts support this clonotype. J is TRBJ1-2 and V is TRBV28; 7 bases align to TRBD1. J lost 5 bases, V lost 7 bases, and 10 bases had no gene match. Germline values: CDR1 MDHEN, CDR2 SYDVKM. The CDR3 loop spans 14 amino acids. This CDR3 is CASNVPGGGYGYTF. The CDR3 DNA is TGTGCCAGCAACGTCCCAGGGGGGGGTTATGGCTACACCTTC.

Ten or more counts support this clonotype. The chain links TRBV9 to TRBJ1-5; a possible D gene is TRBD1 (5 bases). The CDR3 runs 15 residues. Germline V gives CDR1 SGDLS, CDR2 YYNGEE. V was pared by 0 bases and J by 6 bases, with 13 bases between. The chain's CDR3 is CASSVDGGLGQPQHF. The CDR3 nucleotides are TGTGCCAGCAGCGTAGATGGGGGATTGGGTCAGCCCCAGCATTTT.

This sequence joins TRBV5-1 and TRBJ2-3; D possibly corresponds to TRBD2 (5 bases). The V end was cut by 2 bases, the J end by 0 bases, with 13 bases between. CDR3 length: 16 amino acids. Germline CDR1 is SGHRS and CDR2 is YFSETQ. Here the CDR3 reads CASSFEGRTSTDTQYF. In DNA form, the CDR3 reads TGCGCCAGCAGCTTCGAAGGAAGGACTAGCACAGATACGCAGTATTTT.

This clonotype was recorded many times. The chain carries TRBV3-1 and TRBJ2-3; 7 bases are shared with TRBD1. This CDR3 is built from 15 residues. V shed 3 bases, J shed 3 bases, and the junction held 6 bases outside the gene matches. The germline V gene has CDR1 LGHDT and CDR2 YNNKEL (reference sequence). Here the CDR3 DNA reads TGTGCCAGCAGCCAGGAGGACAGGCGGACAGATACGCAGTATTTT. Its protein product is CASSQEDRRTDTQYF.

This clonotype was seen repeatedly, ten times or more. This rearrangement joins TRBV12-3 or TRBV12-4 to TRBJ1-4, with D tentatively TRBD1 (5 bases). The CDR3 totals 13 residues. The V end lost 6 bases, the J end lost 3 bases, and 8 bases lay between the germline ends. CDR3 bases: TGTGCCAGCAGGGGACGGGCTAATGAAAAACTGTTTTTT. This translates into CASRGRANEKLFF.

A few counts support this clonotype. This chain joins TRBV27 and TRBJ1-1; 9 bases match TRBD1. The CDR3 consists of 15 residues. J gave up 6 bases and V 4 bases, and 9 bases lay outside the gene matches. Per the germline V gene, CDR1 is MNHEY and CDR2 is SMNVEV (reference sequence). In DNA form, the CDR3 reads TGTGCCAGCAGTTCCTACAGGGGGCGGAGGGCTGAAGCTTTCTTT. This codes for CASSSYRGRRAEAFF.

This clonotype was detected only a few times. The rearrangement links TRBV20-1 to TRBJ2-3; 12 bases match TRBD2. The germline V gene has CDR1 DFQATT and CDR2 SNEGSKA (reference sequence). The trim removed 0 bases at V and 0 bases at J, leaving 7 bases unmatched. The CDR3 is 18 residues long. The CDR3 DNA is TGCAGTGCTAGAGATCCTAGCGGGAGGGCCCTCAGCACAGATACGCAGTATTTT. It codes for CSARDPSGRALSTDTQYF.

The chain joins TRBV5-1 to TRBJ2-3; weak D call: TRBD2 (6 bases). The ends were cut back, 3 bases at V and 0 bases at J, with 11 bases in the middle. Germline CDR1 reads SGHRS; CDR2 reads YFSETQ. The length of the CDR3 is 15 residues. For the CDR3, the DNA is TGCGCCAGCAGCTCCCCGGGGGTTAGCACAGATACGCAGTATTTT. Its translation: CASSSPGVSTDTQYF.

The chain joins TRBV19 to TRBJ2-5; D possibly matches TRBD1 or TRBD2 (5 bases each). The CDR3 length is 17 residues. V was pared by 5 bases and J by 0 bases, with 19 bases between. CDR1 is LNHDA and CDR2 is SQIVND in the germline V gene (reference sequence). CDR3 bases: TGTGCCAGTAGTGAGGGGACGGAACAACCGTACCAAGAGACCCAGTACTTC. It is translated as CASSEGTEQPYQETQYF.

Ten or more counts support this clonotype. DNA for the CDR3: TGTGCCAGCAGTGAATACGGGACAGGGCGAAATGGCTACACCTTC. Amino acid sequence: CASSEYGTGRNGYTF. V gene TRBV25-1 combines with J gene TRBJ1-2; 9 bases align to TRBD1. There are 15 residues in the CDR3. Germline CDR1 reads MGHDK; CDR2 reads SYGVNS. With 0 bases clipped from V and 6 bases from J, the junction kept 5 bases outside the gene matches.

This chain connects TRBV4-1 to TRBJ2-3; 7 bases map to TRBD1. CDR3 length: 15 amino acids. The V segment lost 2 bases and the J segment 0 bases; nucleotides outside the gene matches: 2. The V gene's germline CDR1 is MGHRA and CDR2 YSYEKL. CDR3 loop: CASSQMDRSTDTQYF. DNA of the CDR3: TGCGCCAGCAGCCAAATGGACAGGAGCACAGATACGCAGTATTTT.

This clonotype was detected many times. The chain is built from TRBV20-1 and TRBJ2-7; maybe TRBD2 (7 bases). Germline assignment: CDR1 DFQATT and CDR2 SNEGSKA (reference sequence). Trimming left V 6 bases short and J 6 bases short, with 24 bases between. The CDR3 has 15 amino acids. CDR3 amino acids: CSATTGTSGVSEQYF. Here the CDR3 DNA reads TGCAGTGCCACAACGGGGACAAGCGGGGTCTCCGAGCAGTACTTC.

The chain has TRBV6-1 and TRBJ2-2; D unclear. V lost 0 bases and J lost 7, with 12 bases in between. The CDR3 contains 15 residues. Per germline, CDR1 MNHNS and CDR2 SASEGT. CDR3 sequence (DNA): TGTGCCAGCAGTGAAGCGCTGGGGTCCGGCGGGGAGCTGTTTTTT. Translating it yields CASSEALGSGGELFF.

The chain employs TRBV19 and TRBJ2-1; TRBD1 matches 8 bases. V lost 7 bases and J lost 0; bases outside the gene matches: 5. In germline, CDR1 is LNHDA, CDR2 SQIVND (reference sequence). The CDR3 consists of 15 residues. CDR3 coding DNA: TGTGCCAGTATCCCCAGGGGGCACTCCTACAATGAGCAGTTCTTC. It translates to CASIPRGHSYNEQFF.

The V gene is TRBV11-2, the J gene TRBJ2-1; D may be TRBD1 or TRBD2 (5 bases each). This CDR3 has 15 amino acids. Germline V lookup: CDR1 SGHAT, CDR2 FQNNGV. Trimming shortened V by 6 bases and J by 8 bases, and 20 bases separated the two germline ends. CDR3 nucleotide sequence: TGTGCCAGCAGGATGGGGGACGGGGTCGTAGATGAGCAGTTCTTC. It specifies CASRMGDGVVDEQFF.

This clonotype has at least ten counts. The chain couples TRBV5-1 to TRBJ2-1; 12 bases align to TRBD2. This CDR3 is 15 amino acids long. In germline, CDR1 is SGHRS, CDR2 YFSETQ. Unmatched junction bases numbered 3, after V lost 5 bases and J lost 3 bases. The CDR3 protein is CASRPGLAGYNEQFF. The CDR3 DNA follows: TGCGCCAGCAGGCCGGGACTAGCGGGCTACAATGAGCAGTTCTTC.

A few counts support this clonotype. In DNA, the CDR3 is TGTGCCAGCAGCTCCCGGGACGAGAGAGATACGCAGTATTTT. Translated: CASSSRDERDTQYF. V and J are TRBV13 and TRBJ2-3, with D perhaps TRBD1 or TRBD2 (5 bases each). The CDR3 is made up of 14 amino acids. Germline CDR1 and CDR2: PRHDT and FYEKMQ (reference sequence). V shed 4 bases and J shed 5 bases, with 13 bases lying between them.

This clonotype was counted at least ten times. The chain links TRBV2 to TRBJ2-1; D is unclear. The CDR3 length is 12 residues. V was cut by 4 bases and J by 5 bases, with 6 bases left in between. Germline loops: CDR1 SNHLY, CDR2 FYNNEI. Here the CDR3 DNA reads TGTGCCAGCAGTGTTTGGGACAATGAGCAGTTCTTC. Encoded protein: CASSVWDNEQFF.

V is TRBV4-1 and J is TRBJ2-7; D uncertain. Germline V lookup: CDR1 MGHRA, CDR2 YSYEKL. The CDR3 has 15 residues. Trimming took 1 base from V and 2 from J, leaving 12 bases between them. CDR3: CASSQGARPPYEQYF. Here the CDR3 DNA reads TGCGCCAGCAGCCAAGGCGCTAGGCCCCCCTACGAGCAGTACTTC.

J is TRBJ2-3 and V is TRBV6-8; D not certain. CDR1 is MNHGY, CDR2 SAAAGT, per germline. Trimming left V 8 bases short and J 5 bases short, with 23 bases between. The CDR3 is made up of 16 amino acids. The DNA for the CDR3 is TGTGCCAGCCGAACCATACCGGGCCATCGCGGAGATACGCAGTATTTT. The encoded protein is CASRTIPGHRGDTQYF.

This chain uses TRBV6-2 or TRBV6-3 with TRBJ2-7, with unresolved D. This CDR3 has 14 amino acids. Germline lookup yields CDR1 MNHEY and CDR2 SVGEGT. V gave up 5 bases and J gave up 2 bases, with 13 bases separating them. The CDR3 reads CASSLRIEAYEQYF. Here the CDR3 DNA reads TGTGCCAGCAGTCTCCGGATAGAAGCCTACGAGCAGTACTTC.

The chain recombines TRBV20-1 with TRBJ2-1; 8 positions agree with TRBD2. Trimming removed 6 bases from V and 6 bases from J; junction bases left unmatched: 4. Germline-derived CDR1 and CDR2 are DFQATT and SNEGSKA (reference sequence). CDR3 length: 12 amino acids. CDR3 DNA: TGCAGTGCGCCACTAGCGGTCAATGAGCAGTTCTTC. Protein: CSAPLAVNEQFF.